This TCR beta chain comes out of a study of T cell repertoires in cytomegalovirus infection. Regarding the study as a whole: Cumulative frequency (of public TCR beta family members) identified carriers of CMV plus the relevant HLA.

Remarks on this clonotype: What it recognizes is unknown.

A single record per CDR3 protein comes from TCRdb applying MiXCR to the reads. The sample yields 150,000 to 200,000 distinct CDR3 sequences, roughly a fifth seen once. V was pared by 4 bases and J by 0 bases, with 16 bases between. CDR3 length: 17 residues. CDR1 SGHRS and CDR2 YFSETQ come from the germline V gene. This TCR was sampled from a human donor in good health (CMV status not recorded). Some clones in this sample may be carry-over from other donors' samples. V is TRBV5-1 and J is TRBJ2-2, with no clear D. The sample was PBMCs. The CDR3 protein is CASSPGLGSSNTGELFF. As DNA, the CDR3 is TGCGCCAGCAGCCCCGGCCTCGGGTCCTCGAACACCGGGGAGCTGTTTTTT.